This T cell receptor (beta chain) was observed in a study of regulatory T cells in long-lasting Graves disease. Background on the study: In persistent Graves' disease, antithyroid drugs had been taken for over 5 years and TSH receptor antibodies stayed positive.

Construction of the TCR beta libraries employed iRepertoire HTBI primers in conjunction with Arm-PCR of CDR3 regions. TCRdb recomputed calls from the multiplex PCR reads with MiXCR, one row per CDR3 protein. The sample shows roughly 500,000 distinct CDR3 sequences, around 20% of them seen only once. The germline gives CDR1 WSHSY, CDR2 SAAADI. CDR3 length: 17 residues. V lost 4 bases to trimming and J lost 7 bases, with 26 bases between them. This clonotype turned up a few times. Its target is unknown. Regarding time point: persistent/refractory GD, antithyroid drugs over 5 years with positive TRAb. Extracted RNA from PBMCs served as the source of the TCR library. The guidelines of the American Thyroid Association were the basis for diagnosing Graves' disease. Study observations and caveats: Persistent disease samples used TRBV28, TRBJ1-2 and TRBJ2-5 preferentially. Relative to newly diagnosed Graves' patients, persistent ones had lower TCR diversity.

This sample comprised peripheral blood mononuclear cells (PBMCs), obtained when the disease was refractory, from a patient treated with antithyroid drugs. The receptor's source is a female donor with Graves disease. The chain recombines TRBV10-2 with TRBJ2-7, with D possibly being TRBD2 (6 bases). CDR3 loop: CASSGGERGRDGLEQYF. The CDR3 nucleotides are TGCGCCAGCAGTGGGGGGGAGCGCGGGCGGGACGGTTTGGAGCAGTACTTC.